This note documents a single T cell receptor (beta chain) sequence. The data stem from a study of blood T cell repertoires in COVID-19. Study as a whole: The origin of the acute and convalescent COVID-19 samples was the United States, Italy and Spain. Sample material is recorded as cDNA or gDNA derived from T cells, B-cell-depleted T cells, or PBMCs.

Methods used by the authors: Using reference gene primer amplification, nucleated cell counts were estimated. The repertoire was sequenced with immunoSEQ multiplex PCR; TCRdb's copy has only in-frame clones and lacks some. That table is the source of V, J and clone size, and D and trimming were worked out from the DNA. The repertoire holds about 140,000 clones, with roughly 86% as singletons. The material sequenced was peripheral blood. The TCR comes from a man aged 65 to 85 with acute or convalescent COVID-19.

CDR3 sequence: CASSLERTLNTEAFF. DNA for the CDR3: TGCGCCAGCAGCTTGGAGAGGACACTGAACACTGAAGCTTTCTTT. The rearrangement joins TRBV5-1 to TRBJ1-1, with D maybe TRBD1 (5 bases). CDR1 is SGHRS, CDR2 YFSETQ, per germline. Trimming removed 0 bases at V and 0 bases at J, with 9 bases between. The CDR3 is 15 amino acids.